This TCR beta chain was retrieved from a study of technical replicates of blood from several donors. V was pared by 4 bases and J by 1 base, with 10 bases between. The CDR3 length is 14 residues. The germline V gene has CDR1 LGHNA and CDR2 YSLEER. The protocol was immunoSEQ multiplex PCR, while the TCRdb copy is restricted to in-frame clones and leaves out a portion. Of 50,000 to 80,000 clones listed, around 89% are singletons. The sample taken for sequencing was PBMCs. The V gene is TRBV4-3, the J gene TRBJ1-1; no definite D call. This clonotype was sampled from a human donor in good health. Some clones in this sample may be carry-over from other donors' samples. CDR3 DNA sequence: TGCGCCAGCAGCCTAGGCGGCGAGAACACTGAAGCTTTCTTT. Translation gives CASSLGGENTEAFF.